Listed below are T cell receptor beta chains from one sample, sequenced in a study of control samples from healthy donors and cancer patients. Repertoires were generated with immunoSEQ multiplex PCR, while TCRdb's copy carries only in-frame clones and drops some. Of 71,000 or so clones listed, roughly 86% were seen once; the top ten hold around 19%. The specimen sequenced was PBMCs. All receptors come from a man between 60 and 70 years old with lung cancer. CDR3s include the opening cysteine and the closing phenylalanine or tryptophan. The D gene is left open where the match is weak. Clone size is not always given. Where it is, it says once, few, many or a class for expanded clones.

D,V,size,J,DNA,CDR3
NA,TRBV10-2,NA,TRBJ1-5,TGCGCCAGCAGTGATCCCGCGACAGGTGAGAATCAGCCCCAGCATTTT,CASSDPATGENQPQHF
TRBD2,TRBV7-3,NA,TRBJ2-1,TGTGCCAGCAGCCCATCTATCGGGGGGGCCTACAATGAGCAGTTCTTC,CASSPSIGGAYNEQFF
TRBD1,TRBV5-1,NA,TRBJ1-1,TGCGCCAGCAGCTCCCCCCAGGGGGCGGAGGCTGAAGCTTTCTTT,CASSSPQGAEAEAFF
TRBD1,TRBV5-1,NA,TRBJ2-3,TGCGCCAGCAGCTTGGATGGGGACAGAACGCAGTATTTT,CASSLDGDRTQYF
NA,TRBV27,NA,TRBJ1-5,TGTGCCAGTGCCGACATGATGGATCAGCCCCAGCATTTT,CASADMMDQPQHF
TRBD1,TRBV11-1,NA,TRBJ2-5,TGTGCCAGCAGCGAGGGGACAGGGGAGGAGACCCAGTACTTC,CASSEGTGEETQYF
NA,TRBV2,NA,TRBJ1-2,TGTGCCAGCAGTGAACAGGGTTTAGGCTACACCTTC,CASSEQGLGYTF
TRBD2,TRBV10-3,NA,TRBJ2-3,TGTGCCATCTCGAGACTAGCGGATAGCACAGATACGCAGTATTTT,CAISRLADSTDTQYF
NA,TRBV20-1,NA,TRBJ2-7,TGCAGTGCTAGTCGCGGGTTGTACGAGCAGTACTTC,CSASRGLYEQYF
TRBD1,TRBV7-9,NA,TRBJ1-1,TGTGCCAGCAGCCGAACAGGGGTGGCTTTCTTT,CASSRTGVAFF
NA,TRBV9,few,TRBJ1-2,TGTGCCAGCAGCGTAATGGCTAACTATGGCTACACCTTC,CASSVMANYGYTF
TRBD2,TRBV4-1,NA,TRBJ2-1,TGCGCCAGCAGTCCTTGGACTAGCGGGGGGTCTTCGATTTACAATGAGCAGTTCTTC,CASSPWTSGGSSIYNEQFF
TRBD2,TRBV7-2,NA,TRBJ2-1,TGTGCCAGCAGCACACGACTAGCGGGGGGATACAATGAGCAGTTCTTC,CASSTRLAGGYNEQFF
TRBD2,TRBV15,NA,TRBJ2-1,TGTGCCACCAGCAGATCCCCGGTGGGGGGGACCATATATGAGCAGTTCTTC,CATSRSPVGGTIYEQFF
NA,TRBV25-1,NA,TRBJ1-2,TGTGCCAGCAGTGTACTCCCAGGGAGCTACACCTTC,CASSVLPGSYTF
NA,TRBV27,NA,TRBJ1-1,TGTGCCAGCAGTTTAGCCCTCGGGGTGAGGGCTTTCTTT,CASSLALGVRAFF
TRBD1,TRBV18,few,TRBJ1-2,TGTGCCAGCTCACCATCGGACAGGGATGGCTACACCTTC,CASSPSDRDGYTF
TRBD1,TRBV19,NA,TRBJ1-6,TGTGCCAGTTTGGGACAGTATAATTCACCCCTCCACTTT,CASLGQYNSPLHF
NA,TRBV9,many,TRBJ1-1,TGTGCCAGCAGCGGATTCGGGGGGAACACTGAAGCTTTCTTT,CASSGFGGNTEAFF
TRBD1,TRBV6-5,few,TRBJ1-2,TGTGCCAGCATCTCCAGGGGGGCTAACTATGGCTACACCTTC,CASISRGANYGYTF
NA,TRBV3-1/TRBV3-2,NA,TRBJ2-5,TGTGCCAGCAGCCTAGGGGCTACTTCGGCCCAGTACTTC,CASSLGATSAQYF
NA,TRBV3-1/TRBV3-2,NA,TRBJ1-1,TGTGCCAGCAGCCGAACCGCAAGGAACACTGAAGCTTTCTTT,CASSRTARNTEAFF
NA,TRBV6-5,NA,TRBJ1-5,TGTGCCAGCAGGGACACGAGATTCAATCAGCCCCAGCATTTT,CASRDTRFNQPQHF
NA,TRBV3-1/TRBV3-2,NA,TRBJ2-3,TGTGCCAGCAGCCAAGATCTGCGGGATACGCAGTATTTT,CASSQDLRDTQYF
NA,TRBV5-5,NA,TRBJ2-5,TGTGCCGGGGGGGGCGGGGGTCAAGAGACCCAGTACTTC,CAGGGGGQETQYF
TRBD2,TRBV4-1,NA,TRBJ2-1,TGCGCCAGCAGCCAAGGGGCTAGCGGGACGAATTATTTCTACAATGAGCAGTTCTTC,CASSQGASGTNYFYNEQFF
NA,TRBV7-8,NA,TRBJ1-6,TGTGCCAGCAGCTCCCCCAATTCCCCGGTTAGCTCCTATAATTCACCCCTCCACTTT,CASSSPNSPVSSYNSPLHF
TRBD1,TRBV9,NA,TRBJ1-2,TGTGCCAGCAGCGCCGACAGGGTCTCTGGCTACACCTTC,CASSADRVSGYTF
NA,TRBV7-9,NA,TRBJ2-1,TGTGCCAGCAGCCCCCGGGACTTACACAATGAGCAGTTCTTC,CASSPRDLHNEQFF
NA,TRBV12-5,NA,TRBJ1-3,TGTGCTAGTGGTCTGAGTGGCTCTGGAAACACCATATATTTT,CASGLSGSGNTIYF
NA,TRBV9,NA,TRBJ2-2,TGTGCCAGCAGCCCCGCAGGCACCCTTCGGGGACGGCACACCGGGGAGCTGTTTTTT,CASSPAGTLRGRHTGELFF
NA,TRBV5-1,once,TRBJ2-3,TGCGCCAGCAGCTTTAGCGTCAGGGGAACTAGCACAGATACGCAGTATTTT,CASSFSVRGTSTDTQYF